The 14 T cell receptor beta chains below all came from one sample that was sequenced in a study of cytomegalovirus exposure and HLA in healthy donors (dated by TCRdb to 2015 to 2018). Library generation was performed with the immunoSEQ multiplex PCR assay. For the multiplex PCR, a mixture combining 60 forward primers for TCR Vbeta segments and 13 reverse primers for TCR Jbeta segments was used. In its TCRdb copy, this immuneACCESS table keeps in-frame sequences only and misses some clones. Where compared with another copy, unresolved V genes explain less than half of these, and the others have no known cause. The data table for this sample lists fewer than 150,000 clones. The biggest ten clones account for about 2.1% of the sample. The sequencing input was PBMCs. These receptors were collected from a woman aged 60-70 years in good health and CMV-seronegative.

The rearrangement uses TRBV10-3 and TRBJ1-2; possibly TRBD1 for D (5 bases). The CDR3 length is 16 residues. The germline V and J ends were trimmed by 0 bases and 2 bases, with 13 bases remaining between them. Germline CDR1 is ENHRY and CDR2 is SYGVKD. The CDR3 loop is CAISESVGRVNYGYTF. The CDR3 coding sequence is TGTGCCATCAGTGAGTCCGTGGGCAGGGTGAACTATGGCTACACCTTC.

The chain joins TRBV29-1 to TRBJ2-7, with D perhaps matching TRBD1 (5 bases). The CDR3 runs 15 residues. CDR1 is SQVTM, CDR2 ANQGSEA, per germline. V was cut by 0 bases and J by 5 bases, with 17 bases left in between. The CDR3 DNA follows: TGCAGCGTTGAAGATAGGGGAAGGGCGGTCCACGAGCAGTACTTC. It translates to CSVEDRGRAVHEQYF.

The V and J genes are TRBV9 and TRBJ2-7; D perhaps matches TRBD1 (5 bases). This CDR3 spans 14 amino acids. Trimming took 0 bases from V and 0 from J, leaving 7 bases between them. Germline lookup yields CDR1 SGDLS and CDR2 YYNGEE. The CDR3 protein is CASSVADSSYEQYF. In nucleotides, the CDR3 is TGTGCCAGCAGCGTAGCCGACAGCTCCTACGAGCAGTACTTC.

The chain links TRBV28 to TRBJ2-5; TRBD1 matches at 7 bases. The CDR3 runs to 14 residues. Germline V gene lookup returns CDR1 MDHEN and CDR2 SYDVKM. V dropped 8 bases and J dropped 6; count of bases not matched to a gene: 12. The CDR3 is CASSVAGGAKTQYF. Written as DNA, the CDR3 is TGTGCCAGCTCAGTGGCAGGGGGAGCGAAGACCCAGTACTTC.

This chain uses TRBV19 with TRBJ1-2; 8 positions match TRBD1. Trimming at V came to 1 base and at J to 4 bases, leaving 2 bases not matched to a gene. The CDR3 sequence is 14 residues long. From germline, CDR1 is LNHDA and CDR2 SQIVND (reference sequence). This chain's CDR3 is CASSIGGTGYGYTF. The CDR3 DNA sequence: TGTGCCAGTAGTATAGGAGGGACAGGCTATGGCTACACCTTC.

The DNA of the CDR3 is TGCGCCAGCAGCTTGCAAGCGGGGACTAGCACAGATACGCAGTATTTT. Encoded protein: CASSLQAGTSTDTQYF. The chain uses TRBV5-1 and TRBJ2-3, with 7 bases that match TRBD2. This CDR3 spans 16 amino acids. Germline assignment: CDR1 SGHRS and CDR2 YFSETQ. J was trimmed by 0 bases and V by 1 base; bases with no gene match: 5.

V is TRBV5-6 and J is TRBJ1-2; TRBD1 aligns across 9 bases. The V gene end was trimmed by 7 bases and the J gene end by 6 bases; junction bases not matched to a gene: 13. Per germline, CDR1 SGHDT and CDR2 YYEEEE. The CDR3 spans 15 residues. CDR3 in amino acids: CASQESGTGRNGYTF. CDR3 sequence (DNA): TGTGCCAGCCAGGAATCCGGGACAGGGCGAAATGGCTACACCTTC.

The rearrangement uses TRBV30 and TRBJ2-1; 8 nucleotides align to TRBD2. Looked up from germline, CDR1 is GTSNPN and CDR2 is SVGIG (reference sequence). J gave up 9 bases and V 1 base, and 8 bases lay outside the gene matches. This CDR3 has 14 amino acids. The CDR3 nucleotides read TGTGCCTGGAGTGAACAAGCGGGAGTCGGTGAGCAGTTCTTC. Translation: CAWSEQAGVGEQFF.

This rearrangement joins TRBV6-1 to TRBJ1-2; D perhaps matches TRBD1 (6 bases). The CDR3 runs to 13 residues. In germline, CDR1 is MNHNS, CDR2 SASEGT. The V end was cut by 4 bases, the J end by 8 bases, with 14 bases between. CDR3 bases: TGTGCCAGCAGTGCCACAGGGTCACGGGGCTACACCTTC. Its translation is CASSATGSRGYTF.

The chain links TRBV28 to TRBJ1-2; TRBD1 might be the D (6 bases). This CDR3 spans 14 amino acids. V was clipped by 6 bases and J by 0 bases, with 11 bases between them. CDR1 MDHEN and CDR2 SYDVKM come from the germline V gene. The chain's CDR3 is CASRPGTTNYGYTF. DNA for the CDR3: TGTGCCAGCAGGCCCGGGACAACTAACTATGGCTACACCTTC.

CDR3 residues: CASSTSLQGVDEQFF. CDR3 in DNA: TGCGCCAGCAGCACAAGTTTACAGGGGGTCGATGAGCAGTTCTTC. The V gene is TRBV5-1, the J gene TRBJ2-1; 8 nucleotides align to TRBD1. CDR1 is SGHRS and CDR2 is YFSETQ in the germline V gene. The J segment lost 8 bases and the V segment lost 4 bases, leaving 11 bases of the junction unmatched. The CDR3 runs 15 residues.

V gene TRBV6-5 combines with J gene TRBJ1-1; D unclear. Germline V gene data show CDR1 as MNHEY and CDR2 as SVGAGI. The CDR3 consists of 14 residues. V lost 2 bases and J lost 5, with 12 bases in between. This CDR3 reads CASSYVGGGTEAFF. CDR3 bases: TGTGCCAGCAGTTACGTAGGTGGCGGGACTGAAGCTTTCTTT.

With respect to this clone: Other nucleotide sequences from this sample produce the same CDR3. The V and J genes are TRBV2 and TRBJ1-6, with D possibly being TRBD1 (5 bases). The ends were cut back, 3 bases at V and 10 bases at J, with 13 bases in the middle. The CDR3 spans 14 residues. The germline V gene encodes CDR1 SNHLY and CDR2 FYNNEI. CDR3 sequence: CASSDGQGGSPLHF. The CDR3 region has the DNA TGTGCCAGCAGTGACGGGCAGGGAGGATCACCCCTCCACTTT.

The chain joins TRBV7-3 to TRBJ1-1; D is unclear. The V end lost 6 bases, the J end lost 2 bases, and 10 bases lay between the germline ends. CDR3 length equals 13 residues. Germline V gene sequence: CDR1 SGHTA, CDR2 FQGTGA. The CDR3 here is CASSSGINTEAFF. The CDR3 bases are TGTGCCAGCAGTTCCGGGATCAACACTGAAGCTTTCTTT. The full variable domain, in which reference TRBV7-3 and TRBJ1-1 provide the parts outside the CDR3, is GAGVSQTPSNKVTEKGKYVELRCDPISGHTALYWYRQSLGQGPEFLIYFQGTGAADDSGLPNDRFFAVRPEGSVSTLKIQRTERGDSAVYLCASSSGINTEAFFGQGTRLTVV.